The 21 T cell receptor beta chains below all came from one sample that was sequenced in a study of blood T cell repertoires in COVID-19. This table comes from immunoSEQ multiplex PCR, and its TCRdb copy is limited to in-frame clones, with some not included. Of tens of thousands of clones detected, around 79% appear once; the ten largest clones hold 8.5% to 14%. Sequencing was performed on peripheral blood. All receptors derive from a man aged 45 to 65 with acute or convalescent COVID-19.

The V and J genes are TRBV7-2 and TRBJ2-7; 7 bases are shared with TRBD1. In germline, CDR1 is SGHTA, CDR2 FQGNSA. The CDR3 extends over 14 amino acids. V shed 2 bases and J 2 bases; nucleotides not matched to a gene: 3. The DNA of the CDR3 is TGTGCCAGCAGCTTATGGGACAGCACCTACGAGCAGTACTTC. Protein: CASSLWDSTYEQYF.

The chain employs TRBV18 and TRBJ1-3, with D possibly being TRBD1 (5 bases). V was pared by 4 bases and J by 0 bases, with 13 bases between. Germline V gene lookup returns CDR1 KGHSH and CDR2 LQKENI. The CDR3 extends over 16 amino acids. CDR3 in amino acids: CASSQGLGFSGNTIYF. The CDR3 DNA follows: TGTGCCAGCTCACAGGGACTGGGCTTCTCTGGAAACACCATATATTTT.

This clone was seen a handful of times. This sequence joins TRBV11-3 and TRBJ2-7; D is possibly TRBD1 (5 bases). CDR1 and CDR2 (germline): SGHNT, YENEEA. This CDR3 has 13 amino acids. With 1 base removed from V and 4 bases from J, the gap between germline ends came to 8 bases. The CDR3 loop reads CASSLGQLYEQYF. CDR3 sequence (DNA): TGTGCCAGCAGCTTAGGACAGCTTTACGAGCAGTACTTC.

The chain combines TRBV11-3 with TRBJ1-1; the D gene is possibly TRBD1 (5 bases). The CDR3 is 13 residues long. The germline gives CDR1 SGHNT, CDR2 YENEEA. V gave up 5 bases and J gave up 5 bases, with 12 bases separating them. In DNA, the CDR3 is TGTGCCAGCAGCCCCGGGGGGTGGACTGAAGCTTTCTTT. It is translated as CASSPGGWTEAFF.

The chain is built from TRBV27 and TRBJ2-1; TRBD2 matches 8 bases. Losses at the gene ends were 6 bases for V and 3 bases for J; bases not matched to a gene: 13. In germline, CDR1 is MNHEY, CDR2 SMNVEV (reference sequence). This CDR3 contains 17 residues. The CDR3 nucleotides are TGTGCCAGCAGCCTCGGGACTAGGGGGGGGCACTACAATGAGCAGTTCTTC. Encoded protein: CASSLGTRGGHYNEQFF.

This clone appeared a single time. The chain employs TRBV27 and TRBJ2-1; possible D gene TRBD2, 6 bases. V was cut by 2 bases and J by 8 bases, with 22 bases left in between. This CDR3 contains 17 residues. Per germline, CDR1 MNHEY and CDR2 SMNVEV (reference sequence). The CDR3 loop is CASSLPRRPGRRDEQFF. CDR3 nucleotides: TGTGCCAGCAGTTTACCCCGGCGGCCAGGGAGGAGAGATGAGCAGTTCTTC.

A remark on this clone: One end of the junction varies from germline; a read error may be responsible. The gene calls are TRBV2 and TRBJ2-7; perhaps TRBD2 as D (6 bases). The V gene's germline CDR1 is SNHLY and CDR2 FYNNEI. The CDR3 totals 13 residues. The CDR3 spells CASSEGGSYEQYF. CDR3 coding DNA: TGTGCCAGCAGCGAAGGAGGGAGCTACGAGCAGTACTTC.

The chain employs TRBV7-8 and TRBJ2-1, with 13 bases lining up with TRBD2. J was trimmed by 3 bases and V by 3 bases; bases with no gene match: 5. The CDR3 has 17 amino acids. CDR1 is SGHVS, CDR2 FQNEAQ, per germline. CDR3 nucleotides: TGTGCCAGCAGCTTCGGACTAGCGGGAGAAAACTACAATGAGCAGTTCTTC. This encodes CASSFGLAGENYNEQFF.

This clone was observed a single time. The gene calls are TRBV5-4 and TRBJ2-1, with 7 bases lining up with TRBD1. Trimming at V came to 4 bases and at J to 0 bases, leaving 4 bases not matched to a gene. The germline CDR1 and CDR2 sequences are SGHNT and YYREEE (reference sequence). This CDR3 has 15 residues. The DNA of the CDR3 is TGTGCCAGCAGCCCGGACAGGCGCTCCTACAATGAGCAGTTCTTC. Amino acid sequence: CASSPDRRSYNEQFF. Using reference TRBV5-4 and TRBJ2-1 for the parts outside the CDR3, the full variable domain is ETGVTQSPTHLIKTRGQQVTLRCSSQSGHNTVSWYQQALGQGPQFIFQYYREEENGRGNFPPRFSGLQFPNYSSELNVNALELDDSALYLCASSPDRRSYNEQFFGPGTRLTVL.

Comment on this clone: Mismatch with germline at one junction end may stem from a read error. The chain has TRBV12-3 or TRBV12-4 and TRBJ1-1, with TRBD1 matching over 10 bases. The CDR3 extends over 12 amino acids. The CDR3 DNA reads as TGTGCCAGCAGTTTTGGGACAGGGGATTTTTTATTT. Translation: CASSFGTGDFLF.

The sample holds one count of this clone. This CDR3 is CASSQPLIAGGYEQYF. The CDR3 DNA reads as TGTGCCAGCAGCCAACCTTTAATAGCGGGAGGGTACGAGCAGTACTTC. The rearrangement uses TRBV3-1 (or the pseudogene TRBV3-2) and TRBJ2-7, with TRBD2 matching over 11 bases. CDR1 is LGHDT, CDR2 YNNKEL, per germline (reference sequence). Trimming cost V 2 bases and J 4 bases; bases outside gene matches: 7. The CDR3 has 16 amino acids.

This sequence joins TRBV5-1 and TRBJ1-3, with a tentative D call TRBD1 (6 bases). The germline gives CDR1 SGHRS, CDR2 YFSETQ. The CDR3 has 16 residues. Trimming removed 0 bases at V and 0 bases at J, with 10 bases between. CDR3 sequence reads: CASSLAGGLSGNTIYF. DNA of the CDR3: TGCGCCAGCAGCTTGGCCGGGGGGCTCTCTGGAAACACCATATATTTT.

This rearrangement joins TRBV28 to TRBJ2-7, with D perhaps TRBD1 (6 bases). There are 14 residues in the CDR3. Germline lookup yields CDR1 MDHEN and CDR2 SYDVKM. V dropped 2 bases and J dropped 2 bases, with 10 bases sitting between them. The CDR3 nucleotides read TGTGCCAGCAGTTTAGCGACAGGAGCCTACGAGCAGTACTTC. The encoded protein is CASSLATGAYEQYF.

This clone was counted a single time. Other DNA sequences in the sample encode the same CDR3. This chain links TRBV19 with TRBJ1-1; D not resolved. This CDR3 is 13 amino acids long. V dropped 2 bases and J dropped 0 bases, with 4 bases sitting between them. Germline values: CDR1 LNHDA, CDR2 SQIVND (reference sequence). The CDR3 DNA follows: TGTGCCAGTAGTATAAGAGTGAACACTGAAGCTTTCTTT. It codes for CASSIRVNTEAFF.

The chain links TRBV24-1 to TRBJ1-1; D is undetermined. The V end lost 2 bases, the J end lost 7 bases, and 10 bases lay between the germline ends. Germline loops: CDR1 KGHDR, CDR2 SFDVKD. The CDR3 loop spans 13 amino acids. DNA of the CDR3: TGTGCCACCAGTGATTCTTCCGGGAATGAAGCTTTCTTT. Protein product: CATSDSSGNEAFF.

Here the CDR3 reads CASSLGGTADGYTF. The CDR3 nucleotides are TGCGCCAGCAGCTTGGGAGGGACAGCGGATGGCTACACCTTC. The genes are TRBV5-1 and TRBJ1-2, with 7 nucleotides matching TRBD1. Unmatched junction bases numbered 5, after V lost 0 bases and J lost 6 bases. Per the germline V gene, CDR1 is SGHRS and CDR2 is YFSETQ. This CDR3 comprises 14 residues.

The chain couples TRBV6-5 to TRBJ1-1; TRBD1 is a possible D gene (6 bases). CDR3 length equals 13 residues. The germline V and J ends were trimmed by 8 bases and 4 bases, with 14 bases remaining between them. Germline V gene data show CDR1 as MNHEY and CDR2 as SVGAGI. CDR3 protein: CASVNRERTEAFF. The CDR3 DNA is TGTGCCAGCGTCAACAGGGAACGCACTGAAGCTTTCTTT.

The V gene is TRBV5-8, the J gene TRBJ2-2, with 7 bases fitting TRBD1. The germline V gene encodes CDR1 SGHTS and CDR2 YDEGEE. The CDR3 loop spans 15 amino acids. The junction had 6 bases not matched to a gene; V was cut back by 4 bases and J by 3 bases. The CDR3 DNA sequence: TGTGCCAGCAGCACAACAGGGGTCTACACCGGGGAGCTGTTTTTT. It is translated as CASSTTGVYTGELFF.

The chain couples TRBV5-1 to TRBJ2-1, with a tentative D call TRBD1 (6 bases). Germline V gene sequence: CDR1 SGHRS, CDR2 YFSETQ. V lost 5 bases and J lost 10, with 16 bases in between. This CDR3 is built from 13 residues. CDR3 sequence reads: CASSQNYREEQFF. The CDR3 DNA is TGCGCCAGCAGTCAAAACTACAGGGAAGAGCAGTTCTTC.

The rearrangement uses TRBV9 and TRBJ1-5; tentative D call: TRBD1 (6 bases). Germline V lookup: CDR1 SGDLS, CDR2 YYNGEE. Trimming took 2 bases from V and 4 from J, leaving 7 bases between them. The CDR3 contains 13 residues. This CDR3 reads CASSVDRNQPQHF. The CDR3 DNA reads TGTGCCAGCAGCGTCGACAGGAATCAGCCCCAGCATTTT.

The genes are TRBV6-2 or TRBV6-3 and TRBJ2-7, with 7 positions matching TRBD2. CDR1 is MNHEY and CDR2 is SVGEGT in the germline V gene. The length of the CDR3 is 18 residues. V trimming: 4 bases; J trimming: 2 bases; junction bases outside the gene matches: 17. The CDR3 sequence: CASSWPSGNQFLPYEQYF. DNA for the CDR3: TGTGCCAGCAGTTGGCCTAGCGGAAACCAATTCCTTCCCTACGAGCAGTACTTC.